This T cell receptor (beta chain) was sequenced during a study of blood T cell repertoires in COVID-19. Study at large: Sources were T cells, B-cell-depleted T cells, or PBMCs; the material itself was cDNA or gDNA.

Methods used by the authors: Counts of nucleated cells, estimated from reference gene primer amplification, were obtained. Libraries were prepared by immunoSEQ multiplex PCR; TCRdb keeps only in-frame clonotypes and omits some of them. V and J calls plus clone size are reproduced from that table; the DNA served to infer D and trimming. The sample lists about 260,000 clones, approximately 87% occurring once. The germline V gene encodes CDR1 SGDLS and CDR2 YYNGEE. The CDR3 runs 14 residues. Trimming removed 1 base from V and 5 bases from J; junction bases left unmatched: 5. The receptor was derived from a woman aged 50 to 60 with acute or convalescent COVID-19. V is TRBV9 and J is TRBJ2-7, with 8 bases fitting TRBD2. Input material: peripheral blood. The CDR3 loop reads CASSVSGRADEQYF. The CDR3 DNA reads TGTGCCAGCAGCGTATCCGGGAGGGCCGACGAGCAGTACTTC.